This T cell receptor (beta chain) appears in the sequencing data of a study of T cells in Graves' hyperthyroidism and ophthalmopathy (dated by TCRdb to the late 2010s). Notes on the research overall: Peripheral blood samples were taken at initial diagnosis, before any treatment was given. A discovery cohort of about a hundred patients, 43 with Graves' ophthalmopathy and more than 55 with stable Graves' hyperthyroidism, was used to find distinguishing TCR V-J signatures. Whether ophthalmopathy could be predicted prospectively was tested in an independent validation cohort made up of fewer than 20 hyperthyroidism patients plus 17 patients who later progressed to ophthalmopathy. For training and testing, the approximately 97 patients in the discovery cohort were randomly divided in a 7:3 ratio. In several Graves' hyperthyroidism patients, the study also compared T-cell repertoires from thyroid tissue with T-cell repertoires from blood. Following sampling, methimazole starting at 30 mg daily was given to hyperthyroidism patients, and high-dose intravenous methylprednisolone was given to ophthalmopathy patients. According to the paper, TCR Vbeta CDR3 sequencing was carried out on roughly 130 peripheral blood samples, which came from under 50 ophthalmopathy, around 75 hyperthyroidism and roughly 17 progressor patients.

Hyperthyroidism patients were newly diagnosed, with disease duration under 2 months, and aged 18 to 65 years. Patients with uncontrolled infections, other autoimmune diseases, pregnancy or lactation were excluded. Clinical symptoms, serum thyroxine and TRAb, thyroid ultrasound, and orbital computed tomography formed the basis for the diagnoses. For progressor patients, blood was drawn at the first diagnosis of hyperthyroidism, before any ophthalmopathy symptoms had appeared. PBMCs were isolated from 8 to 10 ml of fresh peripheral blood by Ficoll-Paque density gradient centrifugation. Progressor patients were initially diagnosed with Graves' hyperthyroidism and developed ophthalmopathy during follow-up. Total RNA was extracted using Trizol reagent, and RNA quality was assessed on an Agilent 2100 Bioanalyzer. This clonotype has a handful of counts. Its antigen remains unidentified. Nothing much larger sits one base from this clone, and base qualities are not available.

The investigation overall reported the following: Sample size was not statistically predetermined, and investigators were not blinded to group allocation. In validation, the model predicted progression to ophthalmopathy a median of 6.5 months before onset, with roughly 71% sensitivity and about 72% specificity. Most expanded thyroid clonotypes (frequency above 0.001) were also found in blood, which suggests that blood repertoires may mirror thyroid immune responses. Ophthalmopathy was separated from stable hyperthyroidism by a 13 V-J signature model, with around 88% sensitivity and about 81% specificity obtained in cross-validation and 80%/75% obtained in testing.

The germline V and J ends show losses of 3 bases and 8 bases respectively, and no gene match explains 5 bases of the junction. The germline V gene supplies CDR1 MDHEN and CDR2 SYDVKM. Counted from cysteine to phenylalanine, this CDR3 has 13 amino acids. The only DNA kept is the CDR3, 39 bases in frame from the first base. The TCR beta CDR3 regions were amplified from RNA transcripts. For the first round of RT-PCR on the TCR CDR3, the HTBI primer set was used together with the Qiagen OneStep RT-PCR kit. Libraries were constructed in a second round of multiplex PCR, after which size selection and purification were performed. Sequencing of the libraries was done on an Illumina HiSeq2000 using paired-end 100 bp reads. In the paper's pipeline: SOAPnuke was used to process the raw data, with reads discarded if the reads contained adapters or uncalled bases, had a mean Phred below 15, or lacked an exact constant-primer or identifier match. COPE v1.2.5 was used to merge high-quality paired reads, and clonotypes were defined as unique nucleotide sequences. MiTCR v1.1 was used to align the clonotypes against IMGT TRBV, TRBD and TRBJ reference segments. The analysis was restricted to V-J combinations with a frequency above 0.0001, which together covered approximately 99% of the repertoires. A TCS score was defined as the ratio of F50 (clonal expansion) to E x V (chaos), with BLOSUM62-based TCRdist applied between CDR3 peptides within each V-J. Welch's t-statistics and random forest reduced 514 V-J features to 13, which were used in a naive Bayes classifier (R e1071). TCRdb redid the processing of the public reads, applying fastp at Q25 and MiXCR, and retained in-frame beta chains. All rows with the same CDR3 protein become a single entry with the most common DNA and genes. TCRdb, not the authors, supplied the V and J calls. For this sample the table gives fewer than 500,000 distinct CDR3 sequences, of which around an eighth were detected only once. The ten biggest clones cover less than 25% of the sample.

The chain uses TRBV28 and TRBJ2-3, and TRBD2 aligns with 7 junction nucleotides. The TCR was taken from a man aged 25-45 years with Graves' hyperthyroidism that later progressed to Graves' ophthalmopathy. Sequencing input: blood. For the CDR3, the sequence is CASSLGGIGTQYF. The DNA sequence follows: TGTGCCAGCAGTTTGGGGGGGATAGGTACGCAGTATTTT.